These T cell receptor beta chains were read from a single sample in a study of T cell responses to AZD1222 COVID-19 vaccine. Measured with immunoSEQ multiplex PCR; TCRdb has only the in-frame clones, and not every one. The sample shows roughly 200,000 clones, 88% of them seen only once. The sample was peripheral blood, taken on day 0 of AZD1222 vaccination. These receptors all stem from an adult in good health. CDR3s include the opening cysteine and the closing phenylalanine or tryptophan. D genes are given only for firm matches. Size is stated for part of the rows, as once, few or many counts, or as a class when the clone is expanded.

V,J,size,D,DNA,CDR3
TRBV2,TRBJ2-5,.,.,TGTGCCAGCAGAAAAAATGTCCAAGAGACCCAGTACTTC,CASRKNVQETQYF
TRBV6-6,TRBJ2-3,.,.,TGTGCCAGCACCTCCAGCGGATACGGTGCAGATACGCAGTATTTT,CASTSSGYGADTQYF
TRBV6-5,TRBJ1-1,.,.,TGTGCCAGCAGTTACGGGGGCACTGAAGCTTTCTTT,CASSYGGTEAFF
TRBV30,TRBJ2-3,.,.,TGTGCCTGGAGCCAAGGACTCCCAAGCACAGATACGCAGTATTTT,CAWSQGLPSTDTQYF
TRBV11-2,TRBJ2-5,.,.,TGTGCCAGCAGCACCACTATGTTTCCCAGGGAGACCCAGTACTTC,CASSTTMFPRETQYF
TRBV7-2,TRBJ2-7,.,TRBD1,TGTGCCAGCAGCTTAGGTAGGGGGCAGAGCTCCTACGAGCAGTACTTC,CASSLGRGQSSYEQYF
TRBV5-1,TRBJ2-7,.,TRBD2,TGCGCCAGCAGCTTGACTAGCGGGGTTGCCGAGCAGTACTTC,CASSLTSGVAEQYF
TRBV9,TRBJ1-1,.,.,TGTGCCAGCAGCGTAGATGGGACGGAAGCTTTCTTT,CASSVDGTEAFF
TRBV15,TRBJ2-2,.,.,TGTGCCACCAAGGGGTCTAGGGACGTTAGGACCGGGGAGCTGTTTTTT,CATKGSRDVRTGELFF
TRBV10-3,TRBJ1-1,.,.,TGTGCCATCAGTGAGTCTGGGGTAGGGAACACTGAAGCTTTCTTT,CAISESGVGNTEAFF
TRBV30,TRBJ2-7,.,.,TGTGCCTGGAGCTTGAGCTACGAGCAGTACTTC,CAWSLSYEQYF
TRBV5-4,TRBJ2-3,.,TRBD2,TGTGCCAGCAGCCCCGGACTAGCGGGGGCCGAGGCAGATACGCAGTATTTT,CASSPGLAGAEADTQYF
TRBV6-5,TRBJ1-1,.,TRBD1,TGTGCCAGCAGTTACCGGGGACAGGGGAGGAATGAAGCTTTCTTT,CASSYRGQGRNEAFF
TRBV5-4,TRBJ1-4,.,TRBD1,TGTGCCAGCAGCCGGACAGGGGTTGAAAAACTGTTTTTT,CASSRTGVEKLFF
TRBV7-2,TRBJ2-2,.,TRBD1,TGTGCCAGCACCGACAGGGGGTGGACCGGGGAGCTGTTTTTT,CASTDRGWTGELFF
TRBV4-3,TRBJ1-1,few,TRBD1,TGCGCCAGCAGCCAAGATCCCAGGACAGGGAGTGGGGCTTTCTTT,CASSQDPRTGSGAFF
TRBV9,TRBJ2-2,.,TRBD1,TGTGCCAGCAGCAATACCCCGGACAGGGGGCTCGGCGGGGAGCTGTTTTTT,CASSNTPDRGLGGELFF
TRBV28,TRBJ2-5,.,TRBD1,TGTGCCAGCAGTTCAGGCGGGGGACAGGGGAAAGAGACCCAGTACTTC,CASSSGGGQGKETQYF
TRBV4-1,TRBJ1-1,.,.,TGCGCCAGCAGCCAAAAACAGGGAGGAGTCACTGAAGCTTTCTTT,CASSQKQGGVTEAFF
TRBV4-2,TRBJ1-3,.,.,TGTGCCAGCAGCCAAGGGTTGCAGCCCTCTGGAAACACCATATATTTT,CASSQGLQPSGNTIYF
TRBV9,TRBJ2-5,.,.,TGTGCCAGCAGCGTAGGAGGGACCCAAGAGACCCAGTACTTC,CASSVGGTQETQYF
TRBV5-1,TRBJ2-7,.,.,TGCGCCAGCAGCTTGGGTGCTGAGAGCTCCTACGAGCAGTACTTC,CASSLGAESSYEQYF
TRBV6-2/TRBV6-3,TRBJ2-2,.,.,TGTGCCAGCAACCCTCGGGGGCCGGGTGGCACCGGGGAGCTGTTTTTT,CASNPRGPGGTGELFF
TRBV6-1,TRBJ1-2,once,TRBD1,TGTGCCAGCAGTGACGGACAGGGGCGCTCCTATGGCTACACCTTC,CASSDGQGRSYGYTF
TRBV18,TRBJ1-1,.,.,TGTGCCAGCTCACAACCAGGGACGGCTATGAACACTGAAGCTTTCTTT,CASSQPGTAMNTEAFF
TRBV7-9,TRBJ1-2,few,.,TGTGCCAGCAGCTCCGGTGAAACGGTCCGTGGCCGTAACTATGGCTACACCTTC,CASSSGETVRGRNYGYTF
TRBV5-6,TRBJ1-6,.,.,TGTGCCAGCAGCTTGGGCTTTGGGGCTAATTCACCCCTCCACTTT,CASSLGFGANSPLHF
TRBV3-1/TRBV3-2,TRBJ2-2,few,.,TGTGCCAGCAGCCTCAACGGGGAGGACACCGGGGAGCTGTTTTTT,CASSLNGEDTGELFF
TRBV29-1,TRBJ1-1,.,.,TGCAGCGTCTGGGACGGGAACACTGAAGCTTTCTTT,CSVWDGNTEAFF
TRBV9,TRBJ2-3,few,TRBD2,TGTGCCAGCAGCGGCCGAGGAGGACTAGCGGGAGATACGCAGTATTTT,CASSGRGGLAGDTQYF
TRBV19,TRBJ1-2,.,TRBD1,TGTGCCAGTAGCTTGCTGGGACAGTCGCGCCCCACCTTC,CASSLLGQSRPTF
TRBV5-1,TRBJ1-1,.,.,TGCGCCAGCAGCGAGGGGCGGATTAAGAACACTGAAGCTTTCTTT,CASSEGRIKNTEAFF
TRBV5-1,TRBJ2-5,.,TRBD1,TGCGCCAGCAGCTGGAAGGGACAGGGAGGCCAAGAGACCCAGTACTTC,CASSWKGQGGQETQYF
TRBV7-9,TRBJ2-2,.,.,TGTGCCAGCAGCTGGACTGGGGGCGGGGAGCTGTTTTTT,CASSWTGGGELFF
TRBV11-1,TRBJ2-3,.,TRBD2,TGTGCCAGCGGACCTAGCGGGGGGGCTGATACGCAGTATTTT,CASGPSGGADTQYF
TRBV5-1,TRBJ2-1,.,TRBD2,TGCGCCAGCAGCGTAAGACTAGCGGGGCAGTACAAGAACAATGAGCAGTTCTTC,CASSVRLAGQYKNNEQFF
TRBV29-1,TRBJ2-1,.,TRBD2,TGCAGCGGTAAACTAGCGGGGGGTCGTTACAATGAGCAGTTCTTC,CSGKLAGGRYNEQFF
TRBV7-9,TRBJ1-1,.,TRBD1,TGTGCCAGCAGTTATTGGGACAGGAGAACTGAAGCTTTCTTT,CASSYWDRRTEAFF
TRBV11-2,TRBJ2-7,.,.,TGTGCCAGCAGCTTAGATATCCCGGTAGTTTTCTACGAGCAGTACTTC,CASSLDIPVVFYEQYF
TRBV5-1,TRBJ2-7,.,.,TGCGCCAGCAGCTTGGTCTCCGGTTCTTCCTACGAGCAGTACTTC,CASSLVSGSSYEQYF
TRBV27,TRBJ1-6,.,.,TGTGCCAGCAAAGGGGTCGCTAGCTCCTATAATTCACCCCTCCACTTT,CASKGVASSYNSPLHF
TRBV25-1,TRBJ1-2,.,.,TGTGCCAGCAGTCACCCCTTAGGAAGCAACTATGGCTACACCTTC,CASSHPLGSNYGYTF
TRBV5-5,TRBJ2-7,once,.,TGTGCCAGCAGCTCCACAGGCGAGCAGTACTTC,CASSSTGEQYF
TRBV4-1,TRBJ2-3,.,TRBD2,TGCGCCAGCAGCCCGGGACTAGCGGGGGGTCGAACAGATACGCAGTATTTT,CASSPGLAGGRTDTQYF
TRBV5-1,TRBJ2-3,.,TRBD2,TGCGCCAGCAGCTCGACTGGGACTAGCGGGGCGAATACGCAGTATTTT,CASSSTGTSGANTQYF
TRBV5-4,TRBJ2-7,.,.,TGTGCCAGCAGCTTGTACAGAGGCCACCACGAGCAGTACTTC,CASSLYRGHHEQYF
TRBV9,TRBJ1-3,.,.,TGTGCCAGCAGCGCCGTTCCAGGACCCTCTGGAAACACCATATATTTT,CASSAVPGPSGNTIYF
TRBV6-5,TRBJ2-2,.,.,TGTGCCAGCAGCCTCACCAACACCGGGGAGCTGTTTTTT,CASSLTNTGELFF
TRBV27,TRBJ1-5,.,.,TGTGCCAGCAGTTTCAAGGGGAGCAATCAGCCCCAGCATTTT,CASSFKGSNQPQHF
TRBV18,TRBJ1-5,.,.,TGTGCCAGCTCACCGACGGGAACAGGAAGCAATCAGCCCCAGCATTTT,CASSPTGTGSNQPQHF
TRBV11-3,TRBJ1-3,.,.,TGTGCCAGCAGCTTGAGTGGGGAAGCTGGAAACACCATATATTTT,CASSLSGEAGNTIYF
TRBV10-2,TRBJ2-7,.,TRBD2,TGCGCCAGCAGTGAGGATAGTAGCGGGGGACCTTACGAGCAGTACTTC,CASSEDSSGGPYEQYF
TRBV30,TRBJ1-3,.,.,TGTGCCTGCACTTTTCACAGGAGCTCTGGAAACACCATATATTTT,CACTFHRSSGNTIYF
TRBV19,TRBJ1-3,.,.,TGTGCCAGTAGTATGCAGGCTGGAAACACCATATATTTT,CASSMQAGNTIYF
TRBV4-2,TRBJ1-6,.,TRBD1,TGTGCCAGCAGCCAAGGCGACAGGGATAATTCACCCCTCCACTTT,CASSQGDRDNSPLHF
TRBV7-6,TRBJ1-2,.,.,TGTGCCAGCAGCTCGTACCCGGTGTCAAACTATGGCTACACCTTC,CASSSYPVSNYGYTF
TRBV7-9,TRBJ1-6,.,.,TGTGCCAGCAGCTCCCTAGGACAGTCAAGCTCCTATAATTCACCCCTCCACTTT,CASSSLGQSSSYNSPLHF
TRBV5-6,TRBJ2-7,.,.,TGTGCCAGCAGCTTGCTGGCCGTCGGGAATAACGAGCAGTACTTC,CASSLLAVGNNEQYF